These 8 T cell receptor beta chains originate from one sample sequenced in a study of cytomegalovirus exposure and HLA in healthy donors. Primers: 60 Vbeta forward and 13 Jbeta reverse. Sequenced by immunoSEQ multiplex PCR; TCRdb stores in-frame clones only, minus some. The sample gives about 160,000 clones, approximately 80% of which show up once; about 6.3% is in the top ten. Sequenced material: PBMCs. These receptors were obtained from a male donor in good health and CMV-seropositive.

This chain joins TRBV6-6 and TRBJ2-7; 9 nucleotides match TRBD2. V was pared by 8 bases and J by 1 base, with 3 bases of the junction left unmatched. Per the germline V gene, CDR1 is MNHNY and CDR2 is SVGAGI (reference sequence). The CDR3 has 13 residues. The CDR3 is CASGTSGSYEQYF. Written as DNA, the CDR3 is TGTGCCAGCGGAACTAGCGGGTCCTACGAGCAGTACTTC.

The rearrangement uses TRBV7-8 and TRBJ2-3; 14 bases match TRBD2. J gave up 1 base and V 7 bases, and 10 bases lay outside the gene matches. Germline V lookup: CDR1 SGHVS, CDR2 FQNEAQ. The CDR3 totals 18 residues. DNA for the CDR3: TGTGCCAGCAATCGGGGACTAGCGGGAGAAGCGGGCACAGATACGCAGTATTTT. It encodes CASNRGLAGEAGTDTQYF.

V usage is TRBV27 and J usage is TRBJ1-1, with D unresolved. CDR1 is MNHEY and CDR2 is SMNVEV in the germline V gene (reference sequence). This CDR3 comprises 13 residues. V dropped 4 bases and J dropped 1 base, with 7 bases sitting between them. The CDR3 is CASSYRGNTEAFF. In DNA form, the CDR3 reads TGTGCCAGCAGTTATCGGGGGAACACTGAAGCTTTCTTT.

V is TRBV30 and J is TRBJ2-5, with a possible D match to TRBD2 (6 bases). The CDR3 contains 10 residues. Per the germline V gene, CDR1 is GTSNPN and CDR2 is SVGIG (reference sequence). The V gene lost 5 bases and the J gene lost 6 bases, with 7 bases spanning the gap. In DNA form, the CDR3 reads TGTGCCTGGGGAGGGAAGACCCAGTACTTC. Translating it yields CAWGGKTQYF.

This chain connects TRBV10-1 to TRBJ2-5, with D hard to call. Trimming removed 2 bases at V and 3 bases at J, with 10 bases between. The CDR3 loop spans 14 amino acids. The germline CDR1 and CDR2 sequences are WNHNN and SYGVQD (reference sequence). The CDR3 DNA follows: TGCGCCAGCAGTGAGCCGGGTTCGGAAGAGACCCAGTACTTC. Translation gives CASSEPGSEETQYF.

The chain employs TRBV14 and TRBJ2-7; 9 bases map to TRBD1. V was pared by 2 bases and J by 3 bases, with 2 bases of the junction left unmatched. This CDR3 comprises 14 residues. CDR1 is SGHDN, CDR2 FVKESK, per germline. This CDR3 is CASSQWTGDYEQYF. The CDR3 DNA reads TGTGCCAGCAGCCAATGGACAGGGGACTACGAGCAGTACTTC. The full variable domain, with the rest looked up from reference TRBV14 and TRBJ2-7, is EAGVTQFPSHSVIEKGQTVTLRCDPISGHDNLYWYRRVMGKEIKFLLHFVKESKQDESGMPNNRFLAERTGGTYSTLKVQPAELEDSGVYFCASSQWTGDYEQYFGPGTRLTVT.

This clone was detected a few times. V gene TRBV7-2 combines with J gene TRBJ2-3; a possible D gene is TRBD1 (6 bases). Per germline, CDR1 SGHTA and CDR2 FQGNSA. The CDR3 is made up of 18 amino acids. The V end lost 5 bases, the J end lost 7 bases, and 28 bases lay between the germline ends. The CDR3 nucleotides are TGTGCCAGCAGCGAATTACTTTTCGGGACCCTGAGGGGGTATACGCAGTATTTT. It yields the protein CASSELLFGTLRGYTQYF.

The chain is built from TRBV7-2 and TRBJ2-2; a possible D gene is TRBD2 (5 bases). The V end lost 8 bases, the J end lost 6 bases, and 10 bases lay between the germline ends. In germline, CDR1 is SGHTA, CDR2 FQGNSA. The CDR3 extends over 12 amino acids. This CDR3 reads CASSRGAGELFF. DNA of the CDR3: TGTGCCAGCTCTCGGGGAGCCGGGGAGCTGTTTTTT.